The rows below give T cell receptor beta chains drawn from one sample of a study of response to subunit inactivated influenza vaccine. One entry per CDR3 protein results from TCRdb running MiXCR on the RT-PCR reads. The table records some 640,000 distinct CDR3 sequences, 14% of them present only once. The sequenced sample was PBMCs from blood, obtained about 14 days before vaccination. The receptors come from a man between 50 and 59 years old who received an inactivated influenza vaccine. The CDR3 runs from the conserved cysteine through the conserved F or W. Each record gives: clone size, J gene, D gene, V gene, CDR3 DNA, CDR3 protein. D genes are given only for firm matches. Clone size is stated in some rows and not others, as once, few, many or a class when expanded.

size: few
J: TRBJ1-3
D: TRBD1
V: TRBV27
DNA: TGTGCCAGCAGTCCGTCCTACAACAGGGGCAAAGGAAACACCATATATTTT
CDR3: CASSPSYNRGKGNTIYF

size: few
J: TRBJ2-7
D: TRBD1
V: TRBV11-1
DNA: TGTGCCAGCAGCTTAGCGGGGGACAGCTACTACGAGCAGTACTTC
CDR3: CASSLAGDSYYEQYF

size: .
J: TRBJ1-4
D: .
V: TRBV7-8
DNA: TGTGCCAGCAGCTTAGCGGCCCAGGTCTACACTAATGAAAAACTGTTTTTT
CDR3: CASSLAAQVYTNEKLFF

size: few
J: TRBJ2-7
D: .
V: TRBV27
DNA: TGTGCCAGCAGCCTTCAGGTGGGATGGCGGGATGGAGCCTACGAGCAGTACTTC
CDR3: CASSLQVGWRDGAYEQYF

size: few
J: TRBJ2-2
D: TRBD1
V: TRBV6-1
DNA: TGTGCCAGCAGTGCAGGGGGATCCGGGGAGCTGTTTTTT
CDR3: CASSAGGSGELFF

size: .
J: TRBJ2-3
D: .
V: TRBV5-1
DNA: TGCGCCAGCAGCTTGGAAGGGCTAAGATCAGATACGCAGTATTTT
CDR3: CASSLEGLRSDTQYF

size: .
J: TRBJ1-2
D: .
V: TRBV4-3
DNA: TGCGCCAGCAAGTTGCCGGGTTACTATGGCTACACCTTC
CDR3: CASKLPGYYGYTF

size: .
J: TRBJ2-3
D: TRBD1
V: TRBV29-1
DNA: TGCAGCGAGAAAGACAGGGCCGCAGATACGCAGTATTTT
CDR3: CSEKDRAADTQYF

size: few
J: TRBJ1-3
D: .
V: TRBV7-2
DNA: TGTGCCAGCAGCTTGGCAGGGCGGGCTGGAAACACCATATATTTT
CDR3: CASSLAGRAGNTIYF

size: .
J: TRBJ2-2
D: TRBD1
V: TRBV6-1
DNA: TGTGCCAGCAGGAGCACAGGGGTGACTGGGGAGCTGTTTTTT
CDR3: CASRSTGVTGELFF

size: .
J: TRBJ2-3
D: .
V: TRBV11-2
DNA: TGTGCCAGCAGCTTAGAATCCGGGACCGACTCTAGCACAGATACGCAGTATTTT
CDR3: CASSLESGTDSSTDTQYF

size: many
J: TRBJ2-7
D: .
V: TRBV7-2
DNA: TGTGCCAGCAGCTTGGGCAGGACGTCCTACGAGCAGTACTTC
CDR3: CASSLGRTSYEQYF

size: .
J: TRBJ1-4
D: .
V: TRBV27
DNA: TGTGCCAGCAGTTTTTCGGGGGGCTTGGGTGAAAAACTGTTTTTT
CDR3: CASSFSGGLGEKLFF

size: few
J: TRBJ2-7
D: .
V: TRBV29-1
DNA: TGCAGCGTTGGTGGGTCAACCTACGAGCAGTACTTC
CDR3: CSVGGSTYEQYF